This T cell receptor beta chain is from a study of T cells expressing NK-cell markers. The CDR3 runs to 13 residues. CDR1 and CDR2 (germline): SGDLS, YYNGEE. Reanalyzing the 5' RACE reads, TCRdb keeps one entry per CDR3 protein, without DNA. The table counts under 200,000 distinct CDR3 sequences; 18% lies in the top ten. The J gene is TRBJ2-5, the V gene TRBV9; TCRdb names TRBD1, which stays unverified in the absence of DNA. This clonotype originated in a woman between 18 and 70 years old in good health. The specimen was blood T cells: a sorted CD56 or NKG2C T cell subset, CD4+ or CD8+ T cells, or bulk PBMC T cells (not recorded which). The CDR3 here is CASNGGLRETQYF.